This T cell receptor (beta chain) was captured in a study of CD8+CD57+ T cells in acquired aplastic anemia. Background on the study: The study obtained an average of approximately 3 ug of DNA from sorted CD4+ and CD8+ cells. General study points: Significant differences in CD8+ Simpson's diversity were not observed between patients and controls. Overlap between patients and controls comprised some 31 CD8+ CDR3 sequences.

Points on this clonotype: Its specificity is unknown. One end of the junction is discordant with germline, which a read error may explain.

The TCR beta profiling, which covered VDJ combination and CDR3 sequence, was carried out using genomic DNA as the template. TCRdb redid the calling of the reads with MiXCR, one entry per CDR3 protein. The sample includes roughly 180,000 distinct CDR3 sequences, nearly 65% of them seen just once. This CDR3 spans 15 amino acids. Germline V gene sequence: CDR1 SNHLY, CDR2 FYNNEI. Patients included in sequencing had previously demonstrated CD8+CD57+ cell expansion by flow cytometry. The sample was sorted CD4+, CD8+, or CD8+CD57+ T cells (not recorded which) from PBMCs. The rearrangement uses TRBV2 and TRBJ1-4; the match to TRBD1 covers 8 bases. The clonotype originates from a human donor with aplastic anemia. The CDR3 sequence: CASRRVDRVNGKLFF. CDR3 in DNA: TGTGCCAGCAGGCGGGTGGACAGGGTTAATGGAAAACTGTTTTTT. Full variable domain (rest looked up from reference TRBV2 and TRBJ1-4): EPEVTQTPSHQVTQMGQEVILRCVPISNHLYFYWYRQILGQKVEFLVSFYNNEISEKSEIFDDQFSVERPDGSNFTLKIRSTKLEDSAMYFCASRRVDRVNGKLFFGSGTQLSVL.